This is a list of T cell receptor beta chains from one sample in a study of spatial heterogeneity in lung cancer. TCRdb ran MiXCR on the 5' RACE reads and lists one entry per CDR3 protein. This table holds more than 10,000 distinct CDR3 sequences, around 5% found once. Sample: lung tumor tissue, taken at surgery. Receptors were obtained from a male donor with early-stage non-small cell lung cancer. Each CDR3 is given with its conserved first and last residue. D genes are given only for firm matches. Size is omitted from some rows. Given values are once, few, many or a class for expanded clones.

clone_size: few; j_call: TRBJ1-1; v_call: TRBV12-3/TRBV12-4; d_call: .; cdr3_nt: TGTGCCAGCAGTTTTTCTCCGGGACGTGAAGCTTTCTTT; cdr3_aa: CASSFSPGREAFF
clone_size: many; j_call: TRBJ2-5; v_call: TRBV3-1; d_call: .; cdr3_nt: TGTGCCAGCAGCCAAGATCCAGTACAGGTGACTCAAGAGACCCAGTACTTC; cdr3_aa: CASSQDPVQVTQETQYF
clone_size: many; j_call: TRBJ2-1; v_call: TRBV29-1; d_call: TRBD2; cdr3_nt: TGCAGCGTTGCTGGCGGGAGGGACAGCTCCTACAATGAGCAGTTCTTC; cdr3_aa: CSVAGGRDSSYNEQFF
clone_size: many; j_call: TRBJ1-6; v_call: TRBV5-1; d_call: .; cdr3_nt: TGCGCCAGCAAAGGCGCAGAGGGGGGTAATTCACCCCTCCACTTT; cdr3_aa: CASKGAEGGNSPLHF
clone_size: .; j_call: TRBJ1-4; v_call: TRBV10-3; d_call: .; cdr3_nt: TGTGCCATCAGTGAGGGGGGAGTAGGTGAAAAACTGTTTTTT; cdr3_aa: CAISEGGVGEKLFF
clone_size: many; j_call: TRBJ1-1; v_call: TRBV27; d_call: TRBD1; cdr3_nt: TGTGCCAGCAGGGGACAGGGGAAGTTTGGCACTGAAGCTTTCTTT; cdr3_aa: CASRGQGKFGTEAFF
clone_size: many; j_call: TRBJ1-1; v_call: TRBV20-1; d_call: .; cdr3_nt: TGCAGTGCTAGATCTGGGAACACTGAAGCTTTCTTT; cdr3_aa: CSARSGNTEAFF
clone_size: many; j_call: TRBJ2-3; v_call: TRBV7-9; d_call: .; cdr3_nt: TGTGCCAGCAGCCGTCTCGGACTGGATTCAGATACGCAGTATTTT; cdr3_aa: CASSRLGLDSDTQYF
clone_size: many; j_call: TRBJ2-7; v_call: TRBV7-9; d_call: TRBD2; cdr3_nt: TGTGCCAGCAGCTTAGGCGGGGGGCTGTTCTACGAGCAGTACTTC; cdr3_aa: CASSLGGGLFYEQYF
clone_size: many; j_call: TRBJ2-2; v_call: TRBV2; d_call: TRBD2; cdr3_nt: TGTGCCAGCAGTGACCCTAGCGGGGGCTCCGGGGAGCTGTTTTTT; cdr3_aa: CASSDPSGGSGELFF
clone_size: many; j_call: TRBJ1-6; v_call: TRBV27; d_call: TRBD1; cdr3_nt: TGTGCCAGCAGTTTAGTGGACAGGGGAGAAAGAAATTCACCCCTCCACTTT; cdr3_aa: CASSLVDRGERNSPLHF
clone_size: many; j_call: TRBJ1-3; v_call: TRBV15; d_call: .; cdr3_nt: TGTGCCACCAGCAGGGACCCCCGGCCCGGAAACACCATATATTTT; cdr3_aa: CATSRDPRPGNTIYF
clone_size: many; j_call: TRBJ1-1; v_call: TRBV3-1; d_call: .; cdr3_nt: TGTGCCAGCAGTCGCAGGGGTGGTGGCAGGATCACTGAAGCTTTCTTT; cdr3_aa: CASSRRGGGRITEAFF
clone_size: many; j_call: TRBJ2-3; v_call: TRBV19; d_call: .; cdr3_nt: TGTGCCAGTTCCCGAGGGCATGGGGACGCGGGTACGCAGTATTTT; cdr3_aa: CASSRGHGDAGTQYF
clone_size: many; j_call: TRBJ1-5; v_call: TRBV28; d_call: .; cdr3_nt: TGTGCCAGCAGTTTTGGGGGATTGAATCAGCCCCAGCATTTT; cdr3_aa: CASSFGGLNQPQHF
clone_size: many; j_call: TRBJ2-3; v_call: TRBV3-1; d_call: .; cdr3_nt: TGTGCCAGCAGTCCCCGCAGGGGCAAAGATACGCAGTATTTT; cdr3_aa: CASSPRRGKDTQYF
clone_size: many; j_call: TRBJ2-3; v_call: TRBV12-3/TRBV12-4; d_call: .; cdr3_nt: TGTGCCACTAACTCGCAGGGTACAGATACGCAGTATTTT; cdr3_aa: CATNSQGTDTQYF
clone_size: medium-sized; j_call: TRBJ1-1; v_call: TRBV28; d_call: .; cdr3_nt: TGTGCCAGCAGTCTATTGAACACTGAAGCTTTCTTT; cdr3_aa: CASSLLNTEAFF
clone_size: many; j_call: TRBJ2-5; v_call: TRBV5-4; d_call: TRBD2; cdr3_nt: TGTGCCAGCAGCACCGGGACTAGCGGGAGCGGGGCGACCCAGTACTTC; cdr3_aa: CASSTGTSGSGATQYF
clone_size: many; j_call: TRBJ2-7; v_call: TRBV7-2; d_call: TRBD1; cdr3_nt: TGTGCCAGCAGCCCCCGACAGGGCCTCTCCTTC; cdr3_aa: CASSPRQGLSF
clone_size: many; j_call: TRBJ2-7; v_call: TRBV7-8; d_call: TRBD1; cdr3_nt: TGTGCCAGCAGCTTAAGACAGGGCCCTTCTTACGAGCAGTACTTC; cdr3_aa: CASSLRQGPSYEQYF
clone_size: .; j_call: TRBJ2-3; v_call: TRBV6-1; d_call: .; cdr3_nt: TGTGCCAGCAGTGGGGCTAGCGGCACAGATACGCAGTATTTT; cdr3_aa: CASSGASGTDTQYF
clone_size: many; j_call: TRBJ1-3; v_call: TRBV28; d_call: .; cdr3_nt: TGTGCCAGCAGTCGTCGGGGGGTACCTGGAAACACCATATATTTT; cdr3_aa: CASSRRGVPGNTIYF
clone_size: many; j_call: TRBJ2-3; v_call: TRBV6-1; d_call: .; cdr3_nt: TGTGCCAGCAGTGAAGCGCGGGTGTTGGGGCCAGATACGCAGTATTTT; cdr3_aa: CASSEARVLGPDTQYF
clone_size: many; j_call: TRBJ1-1; v_call: TRBV29-1; d_call: .; cdr3_nt: TGCAGCGTTGATGACGGCGCTGAAGCTTTCTTT; cdr3_aa: CSVDDGAEAFF
clone_size: many; j_call: TRBJ1-1; v_call: TRBV12-5; d_call: TRBD1; cdr3_nt: TGTGCTAGTGGTTTGCTGGGACAGGGTGAAGCTTTCTTT; cdr3_aa: CASGLLGQGEAFF
clone_size: many; j_call: TRBJ2-1; v_call: TRBV20-1; d_call: TRBD2; cdr3_nt: TGCAAACTAGCGGGAGGCAATGAGCAGTTCTTC; cdr3_aa: CKLAGGNEQFF
clone_size: many; j_call: TRBJ2-3; v_call: TRBV7-6; d_call: .; cdr3_nt: TGTGCCAGCAGCCCCCGCGATACGCAGTATTTT; cdr3_aa: CASSPRDTQYF
clone_size: many; j_call: TRBJ2-4; v_call: TRBV4-3; d_call: .; cdr3_nt: TGCGCCAGCAGCCAAGTCAGACTATTTGGAAACATTCAGTACTTC; cdr3_aa: CASSQVRLFGNIQYF
clone_size: many; j_call: TRBJ1-2; v_call: TRBV7-9; d_call: .; cdr3_nt: TGTGCCAGCAGCTGGCGGGGGGAGGAGGGCTATGGCTACACCTTC; cdr3_aa: CASSWRGEEGYGYTF
clone_size: .; j_call: TRBJ2-7; v_call: TRBV29-1; d_call: TRBD1; cdr3_nt: TGCAGCGGGGGACAGGGAGCCGAGCAGTACTTC; cdr3_aa: CSGGQGAEQYF
clone_size: many; j_call: TRBJ1-1; v_call: TRBV12-3/TRBV12-4; d_call: .; cdr3_nt: TGTGCCAGCAGAGTACAGGGCGGGACTGAAGCTTTCTTT; cdr3_aa: CASRVQGGTEAFF
clone_size: many; j_call: TRBJ1-1; v_call: TRBV20-1; d_call: .; cdr3_nt: TGCAGTGCTAGCCACCGTTACACTGAAGCTTTCTTT; cdr3_aa: CSASHRYTEAFF
clone_size: .; j_call: TRBJ1-1; v_call: TRBV12-3/TRBV12-4; d_call: .; cdr3_nt: TGTGCCAGCACTCTGGGGGGTCCGAACACTGAAGCTTTCTTT; cdr3_aa: CASTLGGPNTEAFF
clone_size: many; j_call: TRBJ1-2; v_call: TRBV6-6; d_call: TRBD1; cdr3_nt: TGTGCCAGCAGTCCGACAGGGACGAACTATGGCTACACCTTC; cdr3_aa: CASSPTGTNYGYTF
clone_size: many; j_call: TRBJ2-1; v_call: TRBV24-1; d_call: TRBD2; cdr3_nt: TGTGCCACCAGTGATAGACTAGCTGGTGAGCAGTTCTTC; cdr3_aa: CATSDRLAGEQFF
clone_size: many; j_call: TRBJ2-5; v_call: TRBV5-1; d_call: .; cdr3_nt: TGCGCCAGCAGCTTGAGCAACAGTGAAGAGACCCAGTACTTC; cdr3_aa: CASSLSNSEETQYF
clone_size: few; j_call: TRBJ2-5; v_call: TRBV4-2; d_call: TRBD2; cdr3_nt: TGTGCCAGCAGCCAAGCCCAACCCAGCGGGGAAATCCAAGAGACCCAGTACTTC; cdr3_aa: CASSQAQPSGEIQETQYF
clone_size: many; j_call: TRBJ1-6; v_call: TRBV10-3; d_call: .; cdr3_nt: TGTGCCTACTCGAGGGGAGCTAATTCACCCCTCCACTTT; cdr3_aa: CAYSRGANSPLHF
clone_size: many; j_call: TRBJ1-2; v_call: TRBV20-1; d_call: .; cdr3_nt: TGCAGTGCTAGGAAGGGTCTAGAAGGCTACACCTTC; cdr3_aa: CSARKGLEGYTF
clone_size: many; j_call: TRBJ2-1; v_call: TRBV20-1; d_call: TRBD2; cdr3_nt: TGCAGTGCTAGAGACCGGACTAGCGGGCGTTACGATGAGCAGTTCTTC; cdr3_aa: CSARDRTSGRYDEQFF
clone_size: many; j_call: TRBJ1-5; v_call: TRBV19; d_call: .; cdr3_nt: TGTGCCAGTAGCAACAGGGTCGGTCAGCCCCAGCATTTT; cdr3_aa: CASSNRVGQPQHF
clone_size: many; j_call: TRBJ2-7; v_call: TRBV7-2; d_call: TRBD2; cdr3_nt: TGTGCCAGCACCCTCTTCCCTCCGGGAGCGGGGGGGCAGAACGAGCAGTACTTC; cdr3_aa: CASTLFPPGAGGQNEQYF
clone_size: medium-sized; j_call: TRBJ1-1; v_call: TRBV29-1; d_call: .; cdr3_nt: TGCAGCGTTTATGGGGACCCCCGGAGGACTGAAGCTTTCTTT; cdr3_aa: CSVYGDPRRTEAFF
clone_size: many; j_call: TRBJ1-1; v_call: TRBV29-1; d_call: .; cdr3_nt: TGCAGCGTTCAAAGGGGCGCGGACACTGAAGCTTTCTTT; cdr3_aa: CSVQRGADTEAFF
clone_size: few; j_call: TRBJ2-3; v_call: TRBV10-3; d_call: TRBD2; cdr3_nt: TGTGCCATCAGCCTAGCGGGGGGGCATGGAGATACGCAGTATTTT; cdr3_aa: CAISLAGGHGDTQYF
clone_size: many; j_call: TRBJ2-3; v_call: TRBV10-3; d_call: .; cdr3_nt: TGTGCCATCAGCGCGGGTGAGGGGACAGATACGCAGTATTTT; cdr3_aa: CAISAGEGTDTQYF
clone_size: many; j_call: TRBJ2-3; v_call: TRBV7-8; d_call: TRBD2; cdr3_nt: TGTGCCAGCAGCTCTGGACTAGCGATCGATACAGATACGCAGTATTTT; cdr3_aa: CASSSGLAIDTDTQYF
clone_size: many; j_call: TRBJ2-5; v_call: TRBV29-1; d_call: .; cdr3_nt: TGCAGCGCGGCTCGGGTCTTACAAGAGACCCAGTACTTC; cdr3_aa: CSAARVLQETQYF
clone_size: few; j_call: TRBJ2-7; v_call: TRBV28; d_call: .; cdr3_nt: TGTGCCAGCAGTTTACGGTACGAGCAGTACTTC; cdr3_aa: CASSLRYEQYF
clone_size: many; j_call: TRBJ1-1; v_call: TRBV4-1; d_call: .; cdr3_nt: TGCGCCAGCAGCCAAGAGACGCCCTGGACTGAAGCTTTCTTT; cdr3_aa: CASSQETPWTEAFF
clone_size: .; j_call: TRBJ2-3; v_call: TRBV20-1; d_call: .; cdr3_nt: TGCAGTGCTAGAACAGGGTTTTGGGATACGCAGTATTTT; cdr3_aa: CSARTGFWDTQYF
clone_size: many; j_call: TRBJ2-3; v_call: TRBV10-3; d_call: TRBD2; cdr3_nt: TGTGCCATCAGTGAGGCGGGAGGCACAGATACGCAGTATTTT; cdr3_aa: CAISEAGGTDTQYF
clone_size: few; j_call: TRBJ1-6; v_call: TRBV20-1; d_call: .; cdr3_nt: TGCAGTGGCCTTCCGGTAGCCGGGGATTCACCCCTCCACTTT; cdr3_aa: CSGLPVAGDSPLHF
clone_size: many; j_call: TRBJ2-6; v_call: TRBV12-3/TRBV12-4; d_call: .; cdr3_nt: TGTGCCAGCATTTCTTCCGGGGCCAACGTCCTGACTTTC; cdr3_aa: CASISSGANVLTF
clone_size: many; j_call: TRBJ2-7; v_call: TRBV20-1; d_call: TRBD2; cdr3_nt: TGCAGTGCTAGTCCTAGCGGGGGTTCCTACGAGCAGTACTTC; cdr3_aa: CSASPSGGSYEQYF
clone_size: many; j_call: TRBJ1-1; v_call: TRBV6-5; d_call: .; cdr3_nt: TGTGCCAGCAGTCCCACAGGTGGTTGGTTTGGAGCTTTCTTT; cdr3_aa: CASSPTGGWFGAFF
clone_size: many; j_call: TRBJ2-7; v_call: TRBV20-1; d_call: TRBD2; cdr3_nt: TGCAGTGCTAGAGACTCCGGGACTAAGGCCCACGAGCAGTACTTC; cdr3_aa: CSARDSGTKAHEQYF
clone_size: many; j_call: TRBJ1-1; v_call: TRBV12-3/TRBV12-4; d_call: .; cdr3_nt: TGTGCCAGCAGGTTTCAAAACACTGAAGCTTTCTTT; cdr3_aa: CASRFQNTEAFF
clone_size: many; j_call: TRBJ2-5; v_call: TRBV7-3; d_call: .; cdr3_nt: TGTGCCAGCAGCGCCGAGGCGATGGAGACCCAGTACTTC; cdr3_aa: CASSAEAMETQYF